This TCR beta chain was sequenced during a study of blood T cell repertoires in COVID-19 (dated by TCRdb to about 2020). In the study overall: The collaborator samples originated in the United States, Italy and Spain and spanned the acute and convalescent phases of COVID-19. The prospective study material was composed of cDNA or gDNA derived from T cells, B-cell-depleted T cells, or PBMCs. The dataset comprised deeply sampled blood TCRbeta repertoires from subjects exposed to, actively infected with, or recovered from COVID-19. The repertoires were released in a freely available public database meant as a resource for research on the immune response to SARS-CoV-2. Samples came from the ongoing ImmuneRACE study (first 160 participants) plus 1,254 subjects from 6 global collaborators. The sample metadata nearly always contained a de-identified subject ID, COVID-19 status, age in years and sex. Where available, HLA class I and class II types were taken from metadata supplied by the sample provider and were not determined by assay-based typing.

Study-wide findings and limitations: The quantity of clinical and demographic metadata differed by source and by participant and was supplied without curation.

Relative to germline, V is missing 6 bases and J is missing 8 bases, with 2 bases of the junction outside any gene match. The germline V gene gives CDR1 as SQVTM and CDR2 as ANQGSEA. The CDR3 has 11 amino acids, counting the end cysteine and phenylalanine. CDR3 DNA is the only sequence kept; it has 33 bases, read in frame from the first base. Notes on this clone: What antigen it recognizes has not been identified. No clone much larger than this one lies a single base away; base qualities are absent.

TCRbeta CDR3 regions were amplified from genomic DNA using the immunoSEQ Assay, a bias-controlled multiplex PCR. For the original study's pipeline: The number of nucleated cells in each sample was estimated by amplification of reference gene primers within the assay. To quantify the absolute abundance of each unique TCRbeta CDR3 rearrangement, sequence reads were collapsed and filtered. For each sample, productive Simpson clonality was calculated as the square root of Simpson's diversity index over productive rearrangements. TCRdb limited this immuneACCESS table to in-frame rearrangements with V and J called. A share of clones is missing; checked studies link under half to unresolved V genes, and the rest is unexplained. That table furnishes V, J and clone size, whereas the DNA furnished D and trimming. The sample table holds a few hundred thousand clones, of which almost 90% were seen once. The ten largest clones take up about 1.7% of the sample.

In the prospective study, participants were roughly 18 to 89 years old, resided in 24 geographic areas of the United States, and were enrolled through a virtual design. Cohort assignment in the prospective study relied on participant-reported clinical history from a screening survey and a study questionnaire. Each participant in the prospective study had whole blood, serum and a nasopharyngeal or oropharyngeal swab collected by mobile phlebotomists. Prospective study participants could optionally give additional blood draws and questionnaires over a roughly two-month period. Before DNA extraction, prospective study blood samples were shipped either frozen or at room temperature.

This TCR derives from a woman between 18 and 30 years old with acute COVID-19. This receptor chain uses TRBV29-1 and TRBJ1-2; TRBD1 matches 11 bases in the middle. The source material was PBMCs or T cells enriched from blood (not recorded which). The DNA reads as follows: TGCAGCGTAGGACAGGGGGCAGGCTACACCTTC. Translated, this gives CSVGQGAGYTF.